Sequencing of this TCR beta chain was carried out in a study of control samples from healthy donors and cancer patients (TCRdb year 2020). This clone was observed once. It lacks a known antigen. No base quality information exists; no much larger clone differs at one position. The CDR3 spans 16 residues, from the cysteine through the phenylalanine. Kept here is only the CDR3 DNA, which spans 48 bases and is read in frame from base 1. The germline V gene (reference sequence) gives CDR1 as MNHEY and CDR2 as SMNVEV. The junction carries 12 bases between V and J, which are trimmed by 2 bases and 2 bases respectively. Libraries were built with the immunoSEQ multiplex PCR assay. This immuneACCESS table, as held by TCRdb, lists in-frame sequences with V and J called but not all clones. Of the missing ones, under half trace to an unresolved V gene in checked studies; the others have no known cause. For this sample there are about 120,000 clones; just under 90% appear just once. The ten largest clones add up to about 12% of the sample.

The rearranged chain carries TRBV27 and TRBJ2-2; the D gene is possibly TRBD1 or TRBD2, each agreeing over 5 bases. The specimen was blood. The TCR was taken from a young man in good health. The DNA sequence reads TGTGCCAGCAGTTTACGGGGCAGAGCCAACACCGGGGAGCTGTTTTTT. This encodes CASSLRGRANTGELFF.